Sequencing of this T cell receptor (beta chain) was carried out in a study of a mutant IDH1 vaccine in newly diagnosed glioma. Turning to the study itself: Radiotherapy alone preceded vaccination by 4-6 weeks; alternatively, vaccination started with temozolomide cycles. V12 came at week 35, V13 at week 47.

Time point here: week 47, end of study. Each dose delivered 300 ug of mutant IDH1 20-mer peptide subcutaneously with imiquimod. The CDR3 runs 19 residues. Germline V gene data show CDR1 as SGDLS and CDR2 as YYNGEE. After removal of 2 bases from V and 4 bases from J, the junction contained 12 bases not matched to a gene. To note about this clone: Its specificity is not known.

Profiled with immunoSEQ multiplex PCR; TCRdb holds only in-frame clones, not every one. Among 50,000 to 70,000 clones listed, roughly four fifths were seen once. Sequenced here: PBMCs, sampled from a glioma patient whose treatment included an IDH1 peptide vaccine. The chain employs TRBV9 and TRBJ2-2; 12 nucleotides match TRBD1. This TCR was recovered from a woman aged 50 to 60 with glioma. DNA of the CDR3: TGTGCCAGCAGCGTTGGGACAGGGGGCGAACCCCGAGGCACCGGGGAGCTGTTTTTT. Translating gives CASSVGTGGEPRGTGELFF.